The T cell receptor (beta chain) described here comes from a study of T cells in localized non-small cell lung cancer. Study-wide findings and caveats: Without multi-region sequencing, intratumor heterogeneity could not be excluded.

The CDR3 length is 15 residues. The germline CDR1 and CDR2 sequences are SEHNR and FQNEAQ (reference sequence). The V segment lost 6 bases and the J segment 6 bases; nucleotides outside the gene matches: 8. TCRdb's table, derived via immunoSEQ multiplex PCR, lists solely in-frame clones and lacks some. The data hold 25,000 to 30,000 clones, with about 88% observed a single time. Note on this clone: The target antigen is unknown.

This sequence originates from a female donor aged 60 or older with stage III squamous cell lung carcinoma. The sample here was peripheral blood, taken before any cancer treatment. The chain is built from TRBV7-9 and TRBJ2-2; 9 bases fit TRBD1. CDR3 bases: TGTGCCAGCAGACCAAGGACAGGGGCGGCCGGGGAGCTGTTTTTT. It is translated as CASRPRTGAAGELFF.